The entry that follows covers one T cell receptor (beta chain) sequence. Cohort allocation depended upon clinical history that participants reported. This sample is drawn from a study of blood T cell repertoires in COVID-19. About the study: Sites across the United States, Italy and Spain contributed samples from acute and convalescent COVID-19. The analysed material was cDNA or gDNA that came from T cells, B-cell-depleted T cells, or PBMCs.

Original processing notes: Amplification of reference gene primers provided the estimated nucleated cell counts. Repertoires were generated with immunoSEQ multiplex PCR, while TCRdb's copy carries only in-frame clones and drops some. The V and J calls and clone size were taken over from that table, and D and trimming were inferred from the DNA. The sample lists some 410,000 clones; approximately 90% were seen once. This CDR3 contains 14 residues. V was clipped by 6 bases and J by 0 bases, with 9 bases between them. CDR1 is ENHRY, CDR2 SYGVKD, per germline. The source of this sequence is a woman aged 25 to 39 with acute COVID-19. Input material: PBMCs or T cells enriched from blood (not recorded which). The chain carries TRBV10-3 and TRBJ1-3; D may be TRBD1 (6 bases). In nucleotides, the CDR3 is TGTGCCATCAGGGACAGTCCCTCTGGAAACACCATATATTTT. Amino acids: CAIRDSPSGNTIYF.